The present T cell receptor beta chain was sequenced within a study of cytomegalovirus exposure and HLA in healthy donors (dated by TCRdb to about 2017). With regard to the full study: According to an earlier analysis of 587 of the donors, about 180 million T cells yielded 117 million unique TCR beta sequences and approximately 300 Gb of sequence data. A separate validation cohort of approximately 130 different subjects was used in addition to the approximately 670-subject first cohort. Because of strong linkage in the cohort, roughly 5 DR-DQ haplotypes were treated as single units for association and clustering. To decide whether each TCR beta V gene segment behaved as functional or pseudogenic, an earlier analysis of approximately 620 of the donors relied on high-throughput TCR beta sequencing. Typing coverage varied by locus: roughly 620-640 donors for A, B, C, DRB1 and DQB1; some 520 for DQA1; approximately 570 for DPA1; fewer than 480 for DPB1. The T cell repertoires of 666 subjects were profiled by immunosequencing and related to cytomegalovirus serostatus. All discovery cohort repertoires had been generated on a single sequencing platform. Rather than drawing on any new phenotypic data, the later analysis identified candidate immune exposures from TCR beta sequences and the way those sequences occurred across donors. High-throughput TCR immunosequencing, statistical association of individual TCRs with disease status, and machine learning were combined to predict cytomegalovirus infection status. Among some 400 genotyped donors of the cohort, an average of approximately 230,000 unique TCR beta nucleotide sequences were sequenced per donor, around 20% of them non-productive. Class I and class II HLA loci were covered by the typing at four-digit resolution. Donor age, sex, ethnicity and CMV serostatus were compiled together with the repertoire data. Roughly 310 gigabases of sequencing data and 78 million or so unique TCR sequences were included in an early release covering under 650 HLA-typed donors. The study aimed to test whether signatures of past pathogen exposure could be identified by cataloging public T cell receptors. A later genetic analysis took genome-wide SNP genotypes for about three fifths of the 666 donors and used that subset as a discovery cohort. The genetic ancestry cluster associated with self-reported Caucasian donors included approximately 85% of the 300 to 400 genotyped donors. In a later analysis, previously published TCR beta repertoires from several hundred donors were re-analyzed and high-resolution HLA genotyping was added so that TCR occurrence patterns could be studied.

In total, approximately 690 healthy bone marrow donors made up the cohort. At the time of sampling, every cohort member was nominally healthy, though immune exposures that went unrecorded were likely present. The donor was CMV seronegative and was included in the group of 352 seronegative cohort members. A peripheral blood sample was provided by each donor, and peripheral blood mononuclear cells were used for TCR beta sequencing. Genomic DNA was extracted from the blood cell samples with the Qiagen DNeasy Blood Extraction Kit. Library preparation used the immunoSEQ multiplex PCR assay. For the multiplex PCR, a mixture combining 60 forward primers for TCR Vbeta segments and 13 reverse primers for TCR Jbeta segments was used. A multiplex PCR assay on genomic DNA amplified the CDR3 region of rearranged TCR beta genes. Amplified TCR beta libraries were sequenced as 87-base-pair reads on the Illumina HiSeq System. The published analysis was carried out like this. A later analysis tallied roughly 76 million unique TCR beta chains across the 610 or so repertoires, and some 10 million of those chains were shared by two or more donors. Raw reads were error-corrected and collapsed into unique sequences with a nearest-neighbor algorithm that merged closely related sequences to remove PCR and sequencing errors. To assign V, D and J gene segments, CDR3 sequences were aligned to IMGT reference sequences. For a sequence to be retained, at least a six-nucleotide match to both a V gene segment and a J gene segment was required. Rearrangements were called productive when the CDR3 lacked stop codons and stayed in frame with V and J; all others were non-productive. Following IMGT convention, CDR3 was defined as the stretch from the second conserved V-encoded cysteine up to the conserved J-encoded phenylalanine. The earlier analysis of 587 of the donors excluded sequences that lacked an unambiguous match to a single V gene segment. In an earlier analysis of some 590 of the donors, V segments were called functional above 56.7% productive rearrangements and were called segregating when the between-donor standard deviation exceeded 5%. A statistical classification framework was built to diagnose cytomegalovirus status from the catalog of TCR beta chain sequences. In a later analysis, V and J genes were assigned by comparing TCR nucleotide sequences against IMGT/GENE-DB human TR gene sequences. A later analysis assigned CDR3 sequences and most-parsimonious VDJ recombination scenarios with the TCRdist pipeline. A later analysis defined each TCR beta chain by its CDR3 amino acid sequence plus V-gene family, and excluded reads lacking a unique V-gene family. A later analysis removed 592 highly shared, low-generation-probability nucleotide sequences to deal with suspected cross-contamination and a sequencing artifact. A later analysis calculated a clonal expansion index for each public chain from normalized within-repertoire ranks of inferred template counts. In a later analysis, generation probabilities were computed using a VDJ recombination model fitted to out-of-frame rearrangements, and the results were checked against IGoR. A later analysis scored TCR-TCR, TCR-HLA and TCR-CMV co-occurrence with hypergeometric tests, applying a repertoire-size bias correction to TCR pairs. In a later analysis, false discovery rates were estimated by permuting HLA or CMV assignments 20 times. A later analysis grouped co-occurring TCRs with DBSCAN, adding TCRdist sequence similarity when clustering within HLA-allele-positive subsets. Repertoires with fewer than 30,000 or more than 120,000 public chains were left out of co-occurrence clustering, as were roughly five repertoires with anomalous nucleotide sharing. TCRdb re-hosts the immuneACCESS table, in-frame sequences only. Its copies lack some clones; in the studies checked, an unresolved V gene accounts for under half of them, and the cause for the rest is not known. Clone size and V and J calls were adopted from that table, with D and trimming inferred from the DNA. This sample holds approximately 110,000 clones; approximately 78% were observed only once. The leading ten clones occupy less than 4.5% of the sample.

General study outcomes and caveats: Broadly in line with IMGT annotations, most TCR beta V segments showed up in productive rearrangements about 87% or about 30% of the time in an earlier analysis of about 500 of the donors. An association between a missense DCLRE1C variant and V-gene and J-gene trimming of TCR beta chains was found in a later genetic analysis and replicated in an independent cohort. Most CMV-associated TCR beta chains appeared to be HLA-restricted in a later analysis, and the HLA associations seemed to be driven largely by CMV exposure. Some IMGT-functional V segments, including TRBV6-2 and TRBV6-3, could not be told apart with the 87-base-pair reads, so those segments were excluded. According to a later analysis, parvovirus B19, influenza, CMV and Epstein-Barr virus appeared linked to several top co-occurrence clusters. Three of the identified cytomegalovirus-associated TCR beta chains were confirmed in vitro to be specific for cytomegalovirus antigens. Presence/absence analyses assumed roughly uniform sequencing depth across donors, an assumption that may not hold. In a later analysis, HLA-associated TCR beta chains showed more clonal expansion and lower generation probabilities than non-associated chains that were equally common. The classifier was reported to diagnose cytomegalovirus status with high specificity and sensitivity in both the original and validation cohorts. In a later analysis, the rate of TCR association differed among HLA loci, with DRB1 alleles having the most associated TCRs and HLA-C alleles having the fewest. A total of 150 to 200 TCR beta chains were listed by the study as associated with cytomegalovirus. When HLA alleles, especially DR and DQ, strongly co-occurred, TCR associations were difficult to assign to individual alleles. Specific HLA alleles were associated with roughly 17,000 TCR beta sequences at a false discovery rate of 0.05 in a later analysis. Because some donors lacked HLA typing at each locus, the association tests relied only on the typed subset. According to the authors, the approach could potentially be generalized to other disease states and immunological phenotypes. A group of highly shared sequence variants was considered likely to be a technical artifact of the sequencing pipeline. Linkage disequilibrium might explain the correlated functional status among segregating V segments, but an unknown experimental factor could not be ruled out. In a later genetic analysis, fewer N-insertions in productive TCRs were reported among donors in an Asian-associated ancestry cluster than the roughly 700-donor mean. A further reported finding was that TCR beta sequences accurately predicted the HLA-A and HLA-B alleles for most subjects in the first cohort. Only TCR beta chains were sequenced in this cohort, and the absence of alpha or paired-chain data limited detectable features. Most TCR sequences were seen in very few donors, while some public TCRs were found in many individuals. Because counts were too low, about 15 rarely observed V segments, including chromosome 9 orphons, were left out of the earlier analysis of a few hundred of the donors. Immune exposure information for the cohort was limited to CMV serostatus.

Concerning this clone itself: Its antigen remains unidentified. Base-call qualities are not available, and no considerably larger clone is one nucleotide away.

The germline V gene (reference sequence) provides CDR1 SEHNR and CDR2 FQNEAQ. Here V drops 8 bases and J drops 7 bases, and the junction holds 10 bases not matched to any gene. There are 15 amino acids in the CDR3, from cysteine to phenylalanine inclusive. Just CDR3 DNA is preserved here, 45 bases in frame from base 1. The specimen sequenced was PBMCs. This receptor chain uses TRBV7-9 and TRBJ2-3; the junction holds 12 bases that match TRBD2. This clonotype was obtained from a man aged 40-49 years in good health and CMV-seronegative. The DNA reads TGTGCCAGCCGGACTAGCGGGGCCCGGGATCATACGCAGTATTTT. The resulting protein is CASRTSGARDHTQYF.